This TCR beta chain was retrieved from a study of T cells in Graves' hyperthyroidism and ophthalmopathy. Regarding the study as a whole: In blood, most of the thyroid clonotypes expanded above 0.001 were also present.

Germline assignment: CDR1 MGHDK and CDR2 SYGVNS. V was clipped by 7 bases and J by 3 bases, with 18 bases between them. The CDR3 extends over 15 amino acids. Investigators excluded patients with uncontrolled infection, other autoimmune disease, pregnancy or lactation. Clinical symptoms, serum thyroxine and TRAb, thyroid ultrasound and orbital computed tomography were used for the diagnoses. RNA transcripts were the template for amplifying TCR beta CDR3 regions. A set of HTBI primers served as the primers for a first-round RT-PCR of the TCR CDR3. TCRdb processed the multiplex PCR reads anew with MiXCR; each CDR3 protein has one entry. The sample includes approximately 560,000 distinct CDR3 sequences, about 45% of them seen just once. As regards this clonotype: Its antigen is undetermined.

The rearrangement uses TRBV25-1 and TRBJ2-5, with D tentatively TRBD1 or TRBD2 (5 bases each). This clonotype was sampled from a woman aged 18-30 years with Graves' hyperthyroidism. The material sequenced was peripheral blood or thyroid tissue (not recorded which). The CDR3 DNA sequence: TGTGCCAGCAAGGCCATCGGGACCACAAAAGAGACCCAGTACTTC. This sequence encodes CASKAIGTTKETQYF.